This TCR beta chain was documented in a study of blood T cell repertoires in COVID-19. Study background: PBMCs, B-cell-depleted T cells, or T cells provided the cDNA or gDNA that made up the material.

Clones were sequenced by immunoSEQ multiplex PCR, and TCRdb holds only the in-frame ones, with some missing. The data hold fewer than 400,000 clones, with 70% to 90% observed a single time. Per the germline V gene, CDR1 is SGHDT and CDR2 is YYEEEE. With 3 bases clipped from V and 4 bases from J, the junction kept 4 bases outside the gene matches. This CDR3 has 15 amino acids. Cohort 3 donors counted as recovered after two negative PCRs, clearance, or resolved symptoms. The chain recombines TRBV5-6 with TRBJ1-3; TRBD1 matches at 10 bases. The sequence came from a man under 40 who had recovered from COVID-19. Sequenced input: PBMCs or T cells enriched from blood (not recorded which). CDR3 nucleotide sequence: TGTGCCAGCAGCTCCGGGACAGGGGAAGGAAACACCATATATTTT. It specifies CASSSGTGEGNTIYF. The full variable domain, its missing parts supplied by reference TRBV5-6 and TRBJ1-3, is DAGVTQSPTHLIKTRGQQVTLRCSPKSGHDTVSWYQQALGQGPQFIFQYYEEEERQRGNFPDRFSGHQFPNYSSELNVNALLLGDSALYLCASSSGTGEGNTIYFGEGSWLTVV.